The 3 T cell receptor beta chains presented below share a single source sample, sequenced in a study of response to subunit inactivated influenza vaccine. TCRdb ran MiXCR on the RT-PCR reads and lists one entry per CDR3 protein. The table records 500,000 to 650,000 distinct CDR3 sequences, 6% to 9% of them present only once. The material sequenced was PBMCs from blood, taken approximately 25 months after vaccination. All receptors come from a man aged 50 to 75 who received an inactivated influenza vaccine.

The table lists this clonotype with many counts. The chain combines TRBV5-1 with TRBJ2-2; D is perhaps TRBD1 (5 bases). Between the trimmed V and J ends, which lost 4 bases and 4 bases, there was a span of 11 bases. The germline gives CDR1 SGHRS, CDR2 YFSETQ. This CDR3 has 14 residues. CDR3 amino acids: CASSPQGVTGELFF. In DNA form, the CDR3 reads TGCGCCAGCAGCCCGCAGGGTGTCACCGGGGAGCTGTTTTTT.

This clonotype has a handful of counts. The chain joins TRBV6-5 to TRBJ1-6, with D perhaps matching TRBD1 (6 bases). Trimming shortened V by 2 bases and J by 7 bases, and 12 bases separated the two germline ends. CDR1 is MNHEY, CDR2 SVGAGI, per germline. The CDR3 sequence is 15 residues long. The CDR3 sequence is CASSYMDRRNSPLHF. The CDR3 coding sequence is TGTGCCAGCAGTTACATGGACAGACGGAATTCACCCCTCCACTTT.

This clonotype has only a few counts. The genes are TRBV30 and TRBJ1-4, with a weak D call TRBD1 (6 bases). Germline lookup yields CDR1 GTSNPN and CDR2 SVGIG (reference sequence). V was clipped by 3 bases and J by 7 bases, with 12 bases between them. The CDR3 has 13 residues. The CDR3 DNA reads TGTGCCTGGAGGTCCGGGGGCAGTGAAAAACTGTTTTTT. This gives the protein CAWRSGGSEKLFF.